Listed below are T cell receptor beta chains from one sample, sequenced in a study of cytomegalovirus exposure and HLA in healthy donors. The data were produced by immunoSEQ multiplex PCR, yet TCRdb's version contains in-frame clones alone and is incomplete. The repertoire holds over 200,000 clones, with around 85% as singletons. Sequenced: PBMCs. Receptors originate from a human donor in good health. The CDR3 runs from the conserved cysteine through the conserved F or W. The order of the fields is J gene, clone size, V gene, D gene, CDR3 protein, CDR3 DNA. D genes are given only for firm matches. Not every row has a clone size; where given, it reads once, few, many or a size class.

J: TRBJ2-3; size: NA; V: TRBV6-5; D: TRBD1; CDR3: CASSDRGQSDTQYF; DNA: TGTGCCAGCAGCGACAGGGGGCAGTCAGATACGCAGTATTTT
J: TRBJ2-1; size: NA; V: TRBV7-9; D: TRBD2; CDR3: CSSSSLPGVAKTGGEQFF; DNA: TGTTCCAGCAGCTCCCTCCCCGGGGTAGCTAAAACGGGGGGGGAGCAGTTCTTC
J: TRBJ2-5; size: NA; V: TRBV4-1; D: TRBD2; CDR3: CASSHALAGTSGSETQYF; DNA: TGCGCCAGCAGCCATGCTCTCGCCGGGACTAGCGGGAGTGAGACCCAGTACTTC
J: TRBJ2-3; size: once; V: TRBV27; D: NA; CDR3: CASSPMWSAPTDTQYF; DNA: TGTGCCAGCAGTCCCATGTGGTCAGCGCCCACAGATACGCAGTATTTT
J: TRBJ2-1; size: NA; V: TRBV1; D: NA; CDR3: CTSSQRLGYNEQFF; DNA: TGCACCAGCAGCCAACGACTAGGTTACAATGAGCAGTTCTTC
J: TRBJ1-5; size: few; V: TRBV7-8; D: NA; CDR3: CASTPREEIPHQPQHF; DNA: TGTGCCAGCACCCCGAGGGAGGAGATTCCTCATCAGCCCCAGCATTTT
J: TRBJ2-7; size: NA; V: TRBV28; D: TRBD2; CDR3: CASSLISGRASYEQYF; DNA: TGTGCCAGCAGTTTAATTAGCGGGAGGGCCTCCTACGAGCAGTACTTC
J: TRBJ2-1; size: NA; V: TRBV2; D: TRBD2; CDR3: CASRGGVTVINEQFF; DNA: TGTGCCAGCAGGGGAGGGGTAACCGTTATCAATGAGCAGTTCTTC
J: TRBJ2-3; size: NA; V: TRBV2; D: TRBD2; CDR3: CASSDQLAGGPDTQYF; DNA: TGTGCCAGCAGTGACCAACTAGCGGGAGGGCCAGATACGCAGTATTTT
J: TRBJ2-7; size: once; V: TRBV11-2; D: TRBD2; CDR3: CASSEGLAGGPGWSYEQYF; DNA: TGTGCCAGCAGCGAGGGACTAGCGGGAGGTCCAGGATGGTCCTACGAGCAGTACTTC
J: TRBJ2-3; size: NA; V: TRBV4-2; D: TRBD2; CDR3: CASSQAWGLAGEDTQYF; DNA: TGTGCCAGCAGCCAGGCCTGGGGACTAGCGGGAGAGGATACGCAGTATTTT
J: TRBJ2-1; size: NA; V: TRBV18; D: TRBD2; CDR3: CASSPGGRMDNEQFF; DNA: TGTGCCAGCTCACCGGGCGGGAGGATGGACAATGAGCAGTTCTTC
J: TRBJ2-1; size: NA; V: TRBV2; D: TRBD2; CDR3: CASRETLAGEDNEQFF; DNA: TGTGCCAGCAGGGAAACACTAGCGGGAGAGGATAATGAGCAGTTCTTC
J: TRBJ1-2; size: NA; V: TRBV9; D: NA; CDR3: CASSVQGGRYGYTF; DNA: TGTGCCAGCAGCGTCCAGGGCGGACGGTATGGCTACACCTTC
J: TRBJ2-7; size: few; V: TRBV6-5; D: TRBD2; CDR3: CASSYHRTSASYEQYF; DNA: TGTGCCAGCAGTTACCACAGGACTAGCGCCTCCTACGAGCAGTACTTC
J: TRBJ2-1; size: NA; V: TRBV18; D: NA; CDR3: CASSPLNEQFF; DNA: TGTGCCAGCTCACCGTTAAATGAGCAGTTCTTC
J: TRBJ1-5; size: NA; V: TRBV18; D: TRBD1; CDR3: CASSPPGQGGQPQHF; DNA: TGTGCCAGCTCACCCCCCGGACAGGGAGGTCAGCCCCAGCATTTT
J: TRBJ2-7; size: NA; V: TRBV29-1; D: TRBD2; CDR3: CSGWTSFEQYF; DNA: TGCAGCGGGTGGACTAGCTTCGAGCAGTACTTC
J: TRBJ1-1; size: NA; V: TRBV19; D: TRBD1; CDR3: CASSALRDSDAFF; DNA: TGTGCCAGTAGTGCCCTCCGGGACAGTGACGCTTTCTTT
J: TRBJ2-7; size: once; V: TRBV27; D: TRBD1; CDR3: CASSLGTGTGSYEQYF; DNA: TGTGCCAGCAGTTTAGGCACCGGGACAGGATCCTACGAGCAGTACTTC
J: TRBJ1-5; size: NA; V: TRBV2; D: NA; CDR3: CASSGLNSNQPQHF; DNA: TGTGCCAGCAGTGGACTTAATAGCAATCAGCCCCAGCATTTT
J: TRBJ2-3; size: NA; V: TRBV9; D: TRBD2; CDR3: CASSRPSGRTTDTQYF; DNA: TGTGCCAGCAGTCGCCCTAGCGGGAGAACCACAGATACGCAGTATTTT
J: TRBJ2-7; size: NA; V: TRBV28; D: TRBD2; CDR3: CASSLRLAVYEQYF; DNA: TGTGCCAGCAGTTTGCGCCTAGCGGTATACGAGCAGTACTTC
J: TRBJ1-4; size: once; V: TRBV30; D: TRBD1; CDR3: CAWSVGGSSNEKLFF; DNA: TGTGCCTGGAGTGTAGGGGGCAGTTCTAATGAAAAACTGTTTTTT
J: TRBJ2-7; size: NA; V: TRBV4-1; D: TRBD2; CDR3: CASSQEELAGSYEQYF; DNA: TGCGCCAGCAGCCAAGAAGAGCTAGCGGGGTCCTACGAGCAGTACTTC
J: TRBJ2-2; size: NA; V: TRBV4-3; D: NA; CDR3: CASSQDRDKYTGELFF; DNA: TGCGCCAGCAGCCAAGATCGGGACAAGTACACCGGGGAGCTGTTTTTT
J: TRBJ1-3; size: NA; V: TRBV27; D: NA; CDR3: CASCSGSGGSGNTIYF; DNA: TGTGCCAGTTGTAGTGGGTCGGGGGGATCTGGAAACACCATATATTTT
J: TRBJ1-1; size: NA; V: TRBV6-5; D: NA; CDR3: CATTRPPNTEAFF; DNA: TGTGCCACAACGCGGCCGCCGAACACTGAAGCTTTCTTT
J: TRBJ2-2; size: NA; V: TRBV5-4; D: TRBD1; CDR3: CASSLLGGADTGELFF; DNA: TGTGCCAGCAGCTTGCTAGGGGGCGCGGACACCGGGGAGCTGTTTTTT
J: TRBJ2-7; size: NA; V: TRBV5-1; D: TRBD2; CDR3: CASSLATSGRVGEQYF; DNA: TGCGCCAGCAGCTTGGCCACTAGCGGGAGGGTAGGCGAGCAGTACTTC
J: TRBJ1-3; size: few; V: TRBV5-5; D: TRBD1; CDR3: CASSRGTGVSGNTIYF; DNA: TGTGCCAGCAGCCGGGGGACAGGCGTCTCTGGAAACACCATATATTTT
J: TRBJ2-3; size: NA; V: TRBV29-1; D: NA; CDR3: CSVEKVGADTQYF; DNA: TGCAGCGTTGAGAAGGTGGGGGCGGATACGCAGTATTTT
J: TRBJ2-3; size: NA; V: TRBV5-1; D: TRBD1; CDR3: CASSPATGGSTDTQYF; DNA: TGCGCCAGCTCCCCCGCTACAGGGGGGAGCACAGATACGCAGTATTTT
J: TRBJ1-5; size: NA; V: TRBV2; D: TRBD1; CDR3: CASSLAQDRDDQPQHF; DNA: TGTGCCAGCAGCTTAGCCCAGGACAGGGACGATCAGCCCCAGCATTTT
J: TRBJ2-5; size: once; V: TRBV5-4; D: NA; CDR3: CASSLNRRQETQYF; DNA: TGTGCCAGCAGCTTAAACAGACGCCAAGAGACCCAGTACTTC
J: TRBJ2-1; size: NA; V: TRBV6-7; D: NA; CDR3: CASSFIAYNEQFF; DNA: TGTGCCAGCAGTTTTATAGCCTACAATGAGCAGTTCTTC
J: TRBJ2-2; size: NA; V: TRBV19; D: NA; CDR3: CASRAGIWDTGELFF; DNA: TGTGCCAGTAGAGCCGGGATCTGGGACACCGGGGAGCTGTTTTTT
J: TRBJ2-1; size: NA; V: TRBV29-1; D: NA; CDR3: CSVEPLLASWQFF; DNA: TGCAGCGTTGAGCCGCTCCTAGCGAGTTGGCAGTTCTTC
J: TRBJ1-1; size: few; V: TRBV11-1; D: NA; CDR3: CASSFLQGHEAFF; DNA: TGTGCCAGCAGCTTCCTGCAGGGACATGAAGCTTTCTTT
J: TRBJ2-7; size: NA; V: TRBV18; D: NA; CDR3: CASSPGQASYEQYF; DNA: TGTGCCAGCTCACCGGGACAAGCCTCCTACGAGCAGTACTTC
J: TRBJ2-3; size: NA; V: TRBV9; D: TRBD2; CDR3: CASSVVGGRLAGGSTDTQYF; DNA: TGTGCCAGCAGCGTAGTGGGTGGCCGACTAGCGGGAGGGAGCACAGATACGCAGTATTTT
J: TRBJ2-7; size: once; V: TRBV28; D: TRBD1; CDR3: CASRNRGPHEQYF; DNA: TGTGCCAGCAGAAACAGGGGGCCCCACGAGCAGTACTTC
J: TRBJ1-4; size: NA; V: TRBV5-1; D: NA; CDR3: CASTLGQNEKLFF; DNA: TGCGCCAGCACCCTAGGACAGAATGAAAAACTGTTTTTT
J: TRBJ1-4; size: few; V: TRBV7-7; D: NA; CDR3: CASSSVFGPNEKLFF; DNA: TGTGCTAGCAGCTCCGTATTTGGCCCTAATGAAAAACTGTTTTTT
J: TRBJ2-2; size: few; V: TRBV6-5; D: TRBD2; CDR3: CASKGLAGGGGELFF; DNA: TGTGCCAGCAAAGGGCTAGCGGGAGGTGGGGGGGAGCTGTTTTTT
J: TRBJ2-1; size: NA; V: TRBV19; D: TRBD2; CDR3: CASSTHTGLAGELSYNEQFF; DNA: TGTGCCAGTAGTACCCATACGGGACTAGCGGGAGAGTTGTCCTACAATGAGCAGTTCTTC
J: TRBJ2-2; size: NA; V: TRBV5-4; D: NA; CDR3: CASSSSRGTNTGELFF; DNA: TGTGCCAGCAGCTCCTCGAGGGGGACGAACACCGGGGAGCTGTTTTTT
J: TRBJ1-1; size: NA; V: TRBV6-5; D: NA; CDR3: CASSYVDSNTEAFF; DNA: TGTGCCAGCAGTTACGTGGACAGTAACACTGAAGCTTTCTTT
J: TRBJ2-1; size: NA; V: TRBV5-4; D: NA; CDR3: CASSSRSTGFGHNEQFF; DNA: TGTGCCAGCAGCTCCCGAAGCACGGGGTTCGGCCACAATGAGCAGTTCTTC
J: TRBJ1-1; size: NA; V: TRBV4-3; D: TRBD1; CDR3: CASSQDYRGRPGAFF; DNA: TGCGCCAGCAGCCAAGATTACAGGGGGCGACCTGGAGCTTTCTTT
J: TRBJ2-3; size: NA; V: TRBV2; D: NA; CDR3: CASSELSIRDTQYF; DNA: TGTGCCAGCAGTGAATTGTCAATCAGAGATACGCAGTATTTT
J: TRBJ2-7; size: few; V: TRBV6-6; D: NA; CDR3: CASSSHVAYEQYF; DNA: TGTGCCAGCAGTTCGCATGTGGCTTACGAGCAGTACTTC
J: TRBJ1-6; size: NA; V: TRBV7-2; D: NA; CDR3: CASSLVRGLLHF; DNA: TGTGCCAGCAGCTTAGTGCGGGGGCTCCTCCACTTT